The T cell receptor (beta chain) described here comes from a study of T cell clusters in autoimmune cytopenias. Study summary: The median distinct TRB clonotype count was approximately 2,500 per sample, from a median approximately 51,000 reads.

This clonotype is labeled medium-sized based on frequency. There are 19 residues in the CDR3. Germline lookup yields CDR1 GTSNPN and CDR2 SVGIG (reference sequence). TRB rearrangements were amplified by touch-down multiplex PCR with mixed TRB-A/B primers. Reanalyzing the multiplex PCR reads, TCRdb keeps one entry per CDR3 protein, without DNA. This listing includes about 5,000 distinct CDR3 sequences. TRB was amplified from roughly 270 ng of peripheral blood genomic DNA per sample. The V call is TRBV30, the J call TRBJ2-5; absent DNA, TCRdb's TRBD2 call cannot be checked. Sequenced input: peripheral blood. The receptor was isolated from a human donor with an autoimmune cytopenia or autoimmune hepatitis (not recorded which). CDR3 sequence: CAWREGTSRKSLPKGTQYF.